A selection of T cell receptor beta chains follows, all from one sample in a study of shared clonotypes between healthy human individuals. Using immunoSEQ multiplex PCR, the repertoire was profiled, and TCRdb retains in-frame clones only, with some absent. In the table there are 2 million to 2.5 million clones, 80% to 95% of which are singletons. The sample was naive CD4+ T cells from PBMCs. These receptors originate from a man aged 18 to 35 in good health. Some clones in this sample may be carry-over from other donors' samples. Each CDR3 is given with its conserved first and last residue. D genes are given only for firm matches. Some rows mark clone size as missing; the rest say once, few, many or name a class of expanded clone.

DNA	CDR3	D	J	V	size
TGTGCCAGCAGTTTAAGTGGCGGCTCCTACAATGAGCAGTTCTTC	CASSLSGGSYNEQFF	.	TRBJ2-1	TRBV28	.
TGTGCCATCTTTTCTGAGGAATTAGCCAAAAACATTCAGTACTTC	CAIFSEELAKNIQYF	.	TRBJ2-4	TRBV6-4	.
TGCAGCGTTGTGGGATTAGGCAGCTCCTACGAGCAGTACTTC	CSVVGLGSSYEQYF	.	TRBJ2-7	TRBV29-1	.
TGTGCCAGCAGCTTAGTGGACGGTGGAGATGAGCAGTTCTTC	CASSLVDGGDEQFF	.	TRBJ2-1	TRBV11-2	.
TGTGCCAGCGGACAGGGGGACCGTCAGCCCCAGCATTTT	CASGQGDRQPQHF	TRBD1	TRBJ1-5	TRBV5-5	.
TGCGCCAGCAGCCATCCCCAGCCTCGGGGACTAACCTACGAGCAGTACTTC	CASSHPQPRGLTYEQYF	TRBD2	TRBJ2-7	TRBV4-1	.
TGTGCCAGCGCCCGCGTCGAATCAGATACGCAGTATTTT	CASARVESDTQYF	.	TRBJ2-3	TRBV6-5	.
TGTGCCAGCAGTGCTGTACTCCGGGATGCTGGCTACACCTTC	CASSAVLRDAGYTF	.	TRBJ1-2	TRBV6-1	.
TGTGCCAGCAGTTACTCCCTAGCGGTAGGAGAGCAGTTCTTC	CASSYSLAVGEQFF	TRBD2	TRBJ2-1	TRBV6-6	.
TGTGCCAGCAGCTTAGGTGGAAATACCTACAATGAGCAGTTCTTC	CASSLGGNTYNEQFF	.	TRBJ2-1	TRBV7-2	.
TGTGCCAGCAGTAAGACCTACCGGGACAGCTCTGAAGCTTTCTTT	CASSKTYRDSSEAFF	TRBD1	TRBJ1-1	TRBV28	few
TGTGCCAGGGGTCCTCTGGCGAGGGCCGGGGATACGCAGTATTTT	CARGPLARAGDTQYF	.	TRBJ2-3	TRBV2	.
TGTGCCAGTAAGCGACAGCCATACACCGGGGAGCTGTTTTTT	CASKRQPYTGELFF	.	TRBJ2-2	TRBV28	.
TGTGCCAGCAGCGAACGACAGGGGGCGATGGATGAGCAGTTCTTC	CASSERQGAMDEQFF	TRBD1	TRBJ2-1	TRBV9	.
TGTGCCATCAGTGATAGGCCTAGCGGGCGCTACACAGATACGCAGTATTTT	CAISDRPSGRYTDTQYF	TRBD2	TRBJ2-3	TRBV10-3	.
TGTGCCAGCACGATTTACAGGGCCAATCAGCCCCAGCATTTT	CASTIYRANQPQHF	.	TRBJ1-5	TRBV2	.
TGTGCCACCAGCAGGGACACACCGGGACGGGATGAAAAACTGTTTTTT	CATSRDTPGRDEKLFF	.	TRBJ1-4	TRBV15	.
TGTGCAAGGGCAGACTATGGCTACACCTTC	CARADYGYTF	.	TRBJ1-2	TRBV28	few
TGTGCCAGCAGCCCTGGAAAGGATTTCCGTGGCGGGGAGCTGTTTTTT	CASSPGKDFRGGELFF	.	TRBJ2-2	TRBV7-9	once
TGTGCCAGCTCACGGGACAGTCCCACAGATACGCAGTATTTT	CASSRDSPTDTQYF	TRBD1	TRBJ2-3	TRBV18	.